These 25 T cell receptor beta chains originate from one sample sequenced in a study of control samples from healthy donors and cancer patients. TCRdb's table, derived via immunoSEQ multiplex PCR, lists solely in-frame clones and lacks some. The sample lists some 94,000 clones, more than 85% seen once, with over 0.95% in the top ten. The sample comprised blood. The receptors shown here come from a woman aged 50 to 60 in good health.

The V gene is TRBV25-1, the J gene TRBJ2-7; 7 bases map to TRBD1. V lost 7 bases and J lost 3; bases outside the gene matches: 15. In germline, CDR1 is MGHDK, CDR2 SYGVNS. The CDR3 runs to 16 residues. In nucleotides, the CDR3 is TGTGCCAGCAAACCAGCCTACAGGGGAAAACTCTACGAGCAGTACTTC. It encodes CASKPAYRGKLYEQYF.

For the CDR3, the DNA is TGTGCCAGCAGCCCAGGACAGGGTGAGGTTAGCGCCGGGGAGCTGTTTTTT. This gives the protein CASSPGQGEVSAGELFF. V and J are TRBV14 and TRBJ2-2; 8 bases are shared with TRBD1. Germline V gene lookup returns CDR1 SGHDN and CDR2 FVKESK. CDR3 length: 17 amino acids. Trimming cost V 4 bases and J 6 bases; bases outside gene matches: 13.

V and J are TRBV7-8 and TRBJ1-1, with 7 nucleotides matching TRBD1. The CDR3 consists of 18 residues. V shed 1 base, J shed 3 bases, and the junction held 14 bases outside the gene matches. The germline V gene encodes CDR1 SGHVS and CDR2 FQNEAQ. The CDR3 protein is CASSLVPWGQPGHTEAFF. In DNA form, the CDR3 reads TGTGCCAGCAGCTTAGTCCCCTGGGGACAGCCAGGTCACACTGAAGCTTTCTTT.

V usage is TRBV7-2 and J usage is TRBJ1-6, with unresolved D. The CDR3 has 12 amino acids. V was shortened by 0 bases and J by 6 bases, with 0 bases between the two germline ends. Germline lookup yields CDR1 SGHTA and CDR2 FQGNSA. In DNA form, the CDR3 reads TGTGCCAGCAGCTTAGCTAATTCACCCCTCCACTTT. Protein sequence: CASSLANSPLHF.

The chain carries TRBV9 and TRBJ2-1; 15 nucleotides agree with TRBD2. The CDR3 consists of 17 residues. The V gene end was trimmed by 3 bases and the J gene end by 9 bases; junction bases not matched to a gene: 10. Germline lookup yields CDR1 SGDLS and CDR2 YYNGEE. The CDR3 loop is CASSEARTSGRDGEQFF. CDR3 in DNA: TGTGCCAGCAGCGAGGCCCGGACTAGCGGGAGGGACGGTGAGCAGTTCTTC.

This clone showed up just once. The J gene is TRBJ1-4, the V gene TRBV25-1, with D possibly matching TRBD1 (5 bases). In germline, CDR1 is MGHDK, CDR2 SYGVNS. The CDR3 contains 15 residues. V was trimmed by 3 bases and J by 3 bases, leaving 11 bases between them. The CDR3 DNA sequence: TGTGCCAGCAGTGAGTGGGACGCGGCTAATGAAAAACTGTTTTTT. It codes for CASSEWDAANEKLFF.

This chain links TRBV7-9 with TRBJ1-2, with D perhaps matching TRBD1 (6 bases). CDR1 is SEHNR, CDR2 FQNEAQ, per germline (reference sequence). The CDR3 extends over 15 amino acids. Trimming removed 1 base at V and 3 bases at J, with 12 bases between. CDR3 residues: CASSLDRVRDYGYTF. CDR3 DNA: TGTGCCAGCAGCTTAGACAGGGTTAGAGACTATGGCTACACCTTC.

The chain couples TRBV19 to TRBJ2-3; D gene ambiguous. The length of the CDR3 is 14 residues. Deletions cut 3 bases from V and 4 bases from J, with 11 bases between. Germline V gene sequence: CDR1 LNHDA, CDR2 SQIVND (reference sequence). The CDR3, as DNA: TGTGCCAGTAGTATGTCTCCTGGCGCAGATACGCAGTATTTT. This translates into CASSMSPGADTQYF.

In nucleotides, the CDR3 is TGTGCCAGCAGCCCAGAAGCGGGGGATTCACCCCTCCACTTT. Its protein is CASSPEAGDSPLHF. The genes are TRBV5-4 and TRBJ1-6; D is perhaps TRBD1 (5 bases). The length of the CDR3 is 14 residues. V was shortened by 4 bases and J by 8 bases, with 13 bases between the two germline ends. The germline CDR1 and CDR2 sequences are SGHNT and YYREEE (reference sequence).

The chain recombines TRBV2 with TRBJ2-7; TRBD2 aligns across 7 bases. CDR1 is SNHLY, CDR2 FYNNEI, per germline. CDR3 size: 13 residues. J was trimmed by 11 bases and V by 0 bases; bases with no gene match: 7. The CDR3 here is CASSEAGLVVEYF. The CDR3 DNA follows: TGTGCCAGCAGTGAAGCAGGACTAGTGGTCGAGTACTTC.

The chain joins TRBV4-3 to TRBJ2-1; D possibly corresponds to TRBD2 (7 bases). The CDR3 is 17 amino acids. The ends were cut back, 7 bases at V and 3 bases at J, with 22 bases in the middle. Looked up from germline, CDR1 is LGHNA and CDR2 is YSLEER. CDR3 residues: CASTTGRGRTYYNEQFF. The CDR3, as DNA: TGCGCCAGCACAACGGGGAGGGGGAGGACTTACTACAATGAGCAGTTCTTC.

V gene TRBV29-1 combines with J gene TRBJ1-1; D not resolved. The CDR3 has 12 amino acids. From germline, CDR1 is SQVTM and CDR2 ANQGSEA. V was clipped by 4 bases and J by 1 base, with 7 bases between them. The CDR3 region is CSVGGTNTEAFF. The CDR3 DNA sequence: TGCAGCGTTGGTGGCACGAACACTGAAGCTTTCTTT.

The gene calls are TRBV6-4 and TRBJ2-3; D is ambiguous. The V end was cut by 0 bases, the J end by 2 bases, with 12 bases between. The CDR3 totals 16 residues. Per germline, CDR1 MRHNA and CDR2 SNTAGT. CDR3 coding DNA: TGTGCCAGCAGTGACTCAGGCGGATTCATCACAGATACGCAGTATTTT. As protein: CASSDSGGFITDTQYF.

The CDR3 loop is CASSLPSGGAGYEQYF. The CDR3 nucleotides are TGTGCCAGCAGCTTACCTAGTGGGGGGGCCGGGTACGAGCAGTACTTC. J is TRBJ2-7 and V is TRBV5-4; D possibly corresponds to TRBD2 (7 bases). The germline V gene encodes CDR1 SGHNT and CDR2 YYREEE (reference sequence). V was trimmed by 2 bases and J by 4 bases, leaving 19 bases between them. The CDR3 extends over 16 amino acids.

This clone was seen only once. The chain joins TRBV28 to TRBJ2-3, with 10 bases aligning to TRBD2. The CDR3 extends over 18 amino acids. The junction had 15 bases not matched to a gene; V was cut back by 3 bases and J by 6 bases. The germline V gene encodes CDR1 MDHEN and CDR2 SYDVKM. Here the CDR3 DNA reads TGTGCCAGCAGTTTCCTTGAGTGGAGCGGGAGGGAAACGGATACGCAGTATTTT. This sequence encodes CASSFLEWSGRETDTQYF.

This clone was seen only once. CDR3 loop: CAISEGLAGGNEQFF. CDR3 bases: TGTGCCATCAGTGAAGGACTAGCGGGGGGGAATGAGCAGTTCTTC. The chain carries TRBV10-3 and TRBJ2-1, with TRBD2 matching 15 bases. From germline, CDR1 is ENHRY and CDR2 SYGVKD. The CDR3 runs to 15 residues. V lost 3 bases to trimming and J lost 7 bases; unmatched junction nucleotides: 1.

V is TRBV5-1 and J is TRBJ1-1; no reliable D call. The CDR3 length is 19 residues. Germline V gene sequence: CDR1 SGHRS, CDR2 YFSETQ. The V and J ends lost 0 bases and 2 bases respectively, with 23 bases between them. The CDR3 here is CASSLDWPPGVFGNTEAFF. The CDR3 DNA is TGCGCCAGCAGCTTGGATTGGCCGCCAGGAGTGTTTGGAAACACTGAAGCTTTCTTT.

This clone was counted once. V is TRBV2 and J is TRBJ1-2; 7 bases match TRBD1. Trimming at V came to 6 bases and at J to 7 bases, leaving 5 bases not matched to a gene. CDR3 length: 12 amino acids. In germline, CDR1 is SNHLY, CDR2 FYNNEI. CDR3 DNA sequence: TGTGCCAGCAGACGGGACAGAGGTGGCTACACCTTC. It specifies CASRRDRGGYTF.

CDR3 in amino acids: CASSLDGTAQETQYF. Here the CDR3 DNA reads TGTGCCAGCAGCTTAGATGGGACTGCGCAAGAGACCCAGTACTTC. V and J are TRBV7-9 and TRBJ2-5; tentative D call: TRBD2 (6 bases). CDR1 is SEHNR and CDR2 is FQNEAQ in the germline V gene (reference sequence). V was cut by 1 base and J by 2 bases, with 11 bases left in between. The CDR3 runs to 15 residues.

This clone came up once. The chain employs TRBV5-5 and TRBJ1-5, with D hard to call. Germline-derived CDR1 and CDR2 are SGHKS and YYEKEE (reference sequence). The CDR3 covers 15 residues. Trimming shortened V by 0 bases and J by 0 bases, and 7 bases separated the two germline ends. CDR3 loop: CASSLGQASNQPQHF. The CDR3 DNA is TGTGCCAGCAGCTTGGGGCAGGCTAGCAATCAGCCCCAGCATTTT. Supplemented by reference TRBV5-5 and TRBJ1-5, the full variable domain reads DAGVTQSPTHLIKTRGQQVTLRCSPISGHKSVSWYQQVLGQGPQFIFQYYEKEERGRGNFPDRFSARQFPNYSSELNVNALLLGDSALYLCASSLGQASNQPQHFGDGTRLSIL.

This chain uses TRBV18 with TRBJ2-1; D call uncertain. The CDR3 contains 13 residues. V lost 3 bases and J 5 bases, leaving 8 bases between the germline ends. Germline CDR1 reads KGHSH; CDR2 reads LQKENI. The CDR3 coding sequence is TGTGCCAGCTCACCCTACCAAGACAATGAGCAGTTCTTC. It is translated as CASSPYQDNEQFF.

The rearrangement links TRBV7-9 to TRBJ1-2; 7 nucleotides match TRBD1. There are 15 residues in the CDR3. Germline CDR1 and CDR2: SEHNR and FQNEAQ (reference sequence). Germline trimming cut 5 bases from V and 2 bases from J; bases unmatched to any gene: 8. This chain's CDR3 is CASSADQGVNYGYTF. In DNA form, the CDR3 reads TGTGCCAGCAGCGCCGACCAGGGGGTGAACTATGGCTACACCTTC.

V gene TRBV5-8 combines with J gene TRBJ2-7; D remains ambiguous. This CDR3 is built from 11 residues. V dropped 0 bases and J dropped 3 bases, with 1 base sitting between them. From germline, CDR1 is SGHTS and CDR2 YDEGEE. CDR3 DNA sequence: TGTGCCAGCAGCTTGGGCTACGAGCAGTACTTC. It is translated as CASSLGYEQYF.

This clone showed up just once. The chain combines TRBV28 with TRBJ1-2; 7 nucleotides match TRBD1. Germline V gives CDR1 MDHEN, CDR2 SYDVKM. The junction had 11 bases not matched to a gene; V was cut back by 8 bases and J by 5 bases. The CDR3 contains 14 residues. In DNA form, the CDR3 reads TGTGCCAGCCGTGAGAGGGGGCGGGGGTATGGCTACACCTTC. Translation gives CASRERGRGYGYTF.

V usage is TRBV12-5 and J usage is TRBJ1-2; TRBD1 matches 10 bases. The V segment lost 3 bases and the J segment 5 bases; nucleotides outside the gene matches: 6. The CDR3 contains 15 residues. Per germline, CDR1 LGHNT and CDR2 FRNRAP. CDR3 sequence reads: CASGFDGTGAYGYTF. CDR3 in DNA: TGTGCTAGTGGTTTTGACGGGACAGGGGCTTATGGCTACACCTTC.